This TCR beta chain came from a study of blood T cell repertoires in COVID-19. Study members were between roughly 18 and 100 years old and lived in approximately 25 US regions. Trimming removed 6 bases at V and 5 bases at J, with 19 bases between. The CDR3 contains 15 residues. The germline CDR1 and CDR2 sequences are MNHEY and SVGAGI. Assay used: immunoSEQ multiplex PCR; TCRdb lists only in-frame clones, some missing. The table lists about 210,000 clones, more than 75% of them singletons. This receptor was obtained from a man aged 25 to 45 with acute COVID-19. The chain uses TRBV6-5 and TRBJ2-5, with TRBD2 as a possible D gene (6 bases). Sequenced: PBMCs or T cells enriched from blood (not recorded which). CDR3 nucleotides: TGTGCCAGCAGGACGACTAGGATGACGACGGAGACCCAGTACTTC. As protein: CASRTTRMTTETQYF.